This passage covers 18 T cell receptor beta chains from one sample sequenced in a study of beta chain features in type 1 diabetes. The entirety of the isolated RNA underwent reverse transcription, so expressed TCRB transcripts were sequenced. Using immunoSEQ multiplex PCR, the repertoire was profiled, and TCRdb retains in-frame clones only, with some absent. The sample lists about 900,000 clones; 15% to 20% were seen once. Sequencing was done on a sample of naive CD4+ T cells from blood. These receptors came from a woman aged 18 to 35 in good health.

This clone was picked up a small number of times. This chain links TRBV2 with TRBJ2-2, with D possibly TRBD1 on 5 matching bases. The CDR3 is 14 residues long. Germline CDR1 SNHLY, CDR2 FYNNEI. V was clipped by 5 bases and J by 3 bases, with 10 bases between them. The CDR3 DNA reads TGTGCCAGCAGTAGACAGTTTTACACCGGGGAGCTGTTTTTT. It translates to CASSRQFYTGELFF.

The chain uses TRBV7-2 and TRBJ1-2; unclear D gene. The CDR3 sequence is 13 residues long. Germline V lookup: CDR1 SGHTA, CDR2 FQGNSA. Trimming took 3 bases from V and 4 from J, leaving 9 bases between them. CDR3 region: CASSFLGSYGYTF. CDR3 nucleotides: TGTGCCAGCAGCTTCCTGGGTTCCTATGGCTACACCTTC. Variable domain in full (rest from reference TRBV7-2 and TRBJ1-2): GAGVSQSPSNKVTEKGKDVELRCDPISGHTALYWYRQSLGQGLEFLIYFQGNSAPDKSGLPSDRFSAERTGGSVSTLTIQRTQQEDSAVYLCASSFLGSYGYTFGSGTRLTVV.

The genes are TRBV6-5 and TRBJ2-3; 9 nucleotides align to TRBD2. Trimming removed 2 bases from V and 5 bases from J; junction bases left unmatched: 5. Per germline, CDR1 MNHEY and CDR2 SVGAGI. This CDR3 is built from 15 residues. The CDR3 DNA follows: TGTGCCAGCAGTTACGGCGGGAGGGCAGGAGATACGCAGTATTTT. Residues: CASSYGGRAGDTQYF.

This clone was counted a few times. The V gene is TRBV20-1, the J gene TRBJ2-7; D is perhaps TRBD1 (5 bases). Germline values: CDR1 DFQATT, CDR2 SNEGSKA (reference sequence). V lost 4 bases to trimming and J lost 3 bases, with 7 bases between them. This CDR3 is 11 amino acids long. The CDR3: CSAIRDYEQYF. The CDR3 DNA is TGCAGTGCTATCAGGGACTACGAGCAGTACTTC.

This clone was seen more than once but under ten times. The same CDR3 is also encoded by other DNA sequences in this sample. The rearrangement links TRBV18 to TRBJ2-3; D is ambiguous. Germline-derived CDR1 and CDR2 are KGHSH and LQKENI. The CDR3 is made up of 12 amino acids. The V end lost 6 bases, the J end lost 6 bases, and 10 bases lay between the germline ends. In DNA, the CDR3 is TGTGCCAGCTCCCCTCCTGGGGATACGCAGTATTTT. This translates into CASSPPGDTQYF.

This clone was counted between two and nine times. The chain's CDR3 is CASKVAGANVLTF. For the CDR3, the DNA is TGTGCCAGCAAGGTAGCTGGGGCCAACGTCCTGACTTTC. The chain couples TRBV7-3 to TRBJ2-6; D not certain. With 7 bases removed from V and 2 bases from J, the gap between germline ends came to 6 bases. The CDR3 sequence is 13 residues long. From germline, CDR1 is SGHTA and CDR2 FQGTGA.

This clone came up a few times. V usage is TRBV4-1 and J usage is TRBJ1-2; maybe TRBD1 (6 bases). V lost 5 bases, J lost 5 bases, and 15 bases lay in between. CDR1 MGHRA and CDR2 YSYEKL come from the germline V gene. This CDR3 has 14 amino acids. The CDR3 loop reads CASSSPGQIYGYTF. In DNA form, the CDR3 reads TGCGCCAGCAGCTCTCCAGGACAGATTTATGGCTACACCTTC.

The chain uses TRBV7-9 and TRBJ2-5; 10 bases fit TRBD2. The trim removed 2 bases at V and 5 bases at J, leaving 8 bases unmatched. In germline, CDR1 is SEHNR, CDR2 FQNEAQ (reference sequence). This CDR3 is built from 16 residues. The CDR3 DNA reads as TGTGCCAGCAGCTTACCTAGCGGGAGCTTGAGGGAGACCCAGTACTTC. This sequence encodes CASSLPSGSLRETQYF.

The chain links TRBV7-3 to TRBJ2-3; 7 bases line up with TRBD1. The CDR3 length is 16 residues. Germline CDR1 reads SGHTA; CDR2 reads FQGTGA. Germline trimming cut 2 bases from V and 7 bases from J; bases unmatched to any gene: 12. CDR3 in amino acids: CASSLWGPGTAYTQYF. The CDR3 coding sequence is TGTGCCAGCAGCTTATGGGGTCCCGGGACAGCTTATACGCAGTATTTT.

This clone was detected a few times. V is TRBV18 and J is TRBJ2-7; TRBD1 or TRBD2 may be the D gene (6 bases each). The CDR3 spans 15 residues. The germline gives CDR1 KGHSH, CDR2 LQKENI. V gave up 5 bases and J gave up 5 bases, with 19 bases separating them. The CDR3 sequence: CASSTRGGYSHEQYF. DNA for the CDR3: TGTGCCAGCTCAACCAGGGGAGGTTACAGCCACGAGCAGTACTTC.

This clone was counted only a few times. This chain uses TRBV5-1 with TRBJ2-5, with a possible D match to TRBD2 (6 bases). Trimming left V 4 bases short and J 5 bases short, with 15 bases between. The CDR3 length is 14 residues. Germline V gives CDR1 SGHRS, CDR2 YFSETQ. CDR3 region: CASSTGTQRETQYF. CDR3 DNA: TGCGCCAGCAGCACCGGGACTCAACGGGAGACCCAGTACTTC.

This clone was found a few times. The CDR3 DNA sequence: TGTGCCAGCAGCTTAATGGGCCCTGAGAGTGGCTACACCTTC. This sequence encodes CASSLMGPESGYTF. The chain couples TRBV7-3 to TRBJ1-2; D is ambiguous. V was clipped by 1 base and J by 7 bases, with 13 bases between them. CDR1 SGHTA and CDR2 FQGTGA come from the germline V gene. CDR3 length: 14 residues.

A few counts support this clone. V usage is TRBV28 and J usage is TRBJ2-7; no reliable D call. V was trimmed by 8 bases and J by 2 bases, leaving 10 bases between them. Germline V gives CDR1 MDHEN, CDR2 SYDVKM. This CDR3 is built from 12 residues. CDR3 amino acids: CASGLQPYEQYF. For the CDR3, the DNA is TGTGCCAGCGGGCTGCAACCCTACGAGCAGTACTTC.

The chain is built from TRBV18 and TRBJ2-7; no clear D. CDR3 length equals 15 residues. The V end lost 1 base, the J end lost 6 bases, and 16 bases lay between the germline ends. Germline CDR1 is KGHSH and CDR2 is LQKENI. The CDR3 region is CASSPRRSAAGEQYF. As DNA, the CDR3 is TGTGCCAGCTCACCACGTCGCAGCGCGGCTGGCGAGCAGTACTTC.

This clone was detected only a few times. This rearrangement joins TRBV11-2 to TRBJ2-1; D not certain. Germline lookup yields CDR1 SGHAT and CDR2 FQNNGV. V dropped 5 bases and J dropped 1 base, with 18 bases sitting between them. The CDR3 loop spans 17 amino acids. The CDR3 nucleotides are TGTGCCAGCAGCGCAGTTCCCCGCCGTGAATCCTACAATGAGCAGTTCTTC. It specifies CASSAVPRRESYNEQFF.

The chain joins TRBV25-1 to TRBJ2-7, with unresolved D. CDR1 is MGHDK, CDR2 SYGVNS, per germline. This CDR3 comprises 14 residues. V lost 1 base, J lost 2 bases, and 9 bases lay in between. This CDR3 is CASSEWTGPYEQYF. For the CDR3, the DNA is TGTGCCAGCAGTGAATGGACGGGCCCCTACGAGCAGTACTTC.

The chain carries TRBV21-1 and TRBJ2-4; the table assigns TRBD1, which was not confirmed against the DNA. TRBV21-1 constitutes a pseudogene. CDR3 length equals 13 residues. The CDR3 loop reads CASTQLAKNIQYF. CDR3 bases: TGTGCCAGCACACAGTTAGCCAAAAACATTCAGTACTTC.

About this clone itself: Additional DNA sequences in this sample encode the identical CDR3. The chain recombines TRBV11-2 with TRBJ2-3; 8 bases align to TRBD1. V lost 1 base, J lost 3 bases, and 0 bases stayed unmatched. Germline loops: CDR1 SGHAT, CDR2 FQNNGV. This CDR3 spans 14 amino acids. The CDR3 bases are TGTGCCAGCAGCTTAGGACAGGGGACAGATACGCAGTATTTT. This translates into CASSLGQGTDTQYF.